The 18 T cell receptor beta chains below were found in one sample sequenced in a study of blood T cell repertoires in COVID-19. TCRdb's copy holds only in-frame clones and misses some; the assay was immunoSEQ multiplex PCR. The profile shows tens of thousands of clones, around 83% of them singletons. What was sequenced was peripheral blood. The receptors derive from a human donor in a cohort sampled during active COVID-19.

This clone has only one observation. The chain couples TRBV20-1 to TRBJ2-1, with D tentatively TRBD2 (5 bases). Trimming pared 3 bases from V and 2 bases from J, leaving 17 bases between. The CDR3 covers 16 residues. Per the germline V gene, CDR1 is DFQATT and CDR2 is SNEGSKA (reference sequence). The DNA of the CDR3 is TGCAGTGCTAGTAGGCTTACTAGTGAACCCTACAATGAGCAGTTCTTC. Protein sequence: CSASRLTSEPYNEQFF.

This clone came up once. The chain carries TRBV19 and TRBJ2-2; 8 positions match TRBD2. There are 16 residues in the CDR3. CDR1 is LNHDA and CDR2 is SQIVND in the germline V gene (reference sequence). The J segment lost 4 bases and the V segment lost 3 bases, leaving 7 bases of the junction unmatched. The CDR3 reads CASSIMAGGITGELFF. In DNA form, the CDR3 reads TGTGCCAGTAGTATCATGGCGGGAGGAATCACCGGGGAGCTGTTTTTT.

V usage is TRBV19 and J usage is TRBJ1-1, with D maybe TRBD1 (5 bases). The CDR3 spans 16 residues. CDR1 is LNHDA and CDR2 is SQIVND in the germline V gene (reference sequence). Deletions cut 4 bases from V and 1 base from J, with 16 bases between. This chain's CDR3 is CASSTPYGRGNTEAFF. CDR3 sequence (DNA): TGTGCCAGTAGTACCCCATATGGGAGGGGGAACACTGAAGCTTTCTTT.

This rearrangement joins TRBV9 to TRBJ2-5, with TRBD2 identical over 10 bases. The CDR3 contains 16 residues. With V trimmed by 4 bases and J by 3 bases, 9 bases remained unmatched. The germline V gene has CDR1 SGDLS and CDR2 YYNGEE. CDR3 region: CASSLGLAGVEETQYF. The CDR3 DNA follows: TGTGCCAGCAGCCTGGGGCTAGCGGGAGTGGAAGAGACCCAGTACTTC.

This clone has only a few counts. The chain is built from TRBV19 and TRBJ2-3; the D is unclear. The CDR3 contains 16 residues. V was shortened by 3 bases and J by 1 base, with 14 bases between the two germline ends. Germline CDR1 and CDR2: LNHDA and SQIVND (reference sequence). The CDR3 protein is CASSMRKVGGTDTQYF. The CDR3 DNA reads TGTGCCAGTAGTATGAGGAAGGTCGGAGGCACAGATACGCAGTATTTT.

V and J are TRBV13 and TRBJ1-6; TRBD1 might be the D (5 bases). CDR3 size: 16 residues. V was trimmed by 0 bases and J by 4 bases, leaving 10 bases between them. The germline V gene encodes CDR1 PRHDT and CDR2 FYEKMQ (reference sequence). DNA for the CDR3: TGTGCCAGCAGCTTAGGCAGGGTTCAGTATAATTCACCCCTCCACTTT. Encoded protein: CASSLGRVQYNSPLHF.

The chain has TRBV7-9 and TRBJ1-3; D gene ambiguous. CDR1 is SEHNR, CDR2 FQNEAQ, per germline (reference sequence). V dropped 5 bases and J dropped 1 base, with 15 bases sitting between them. This CDR3 has 16 residues. Here the CDR3 reads CASSPKLRESGNTIYF. CDR3 bases: TGTGCCAGCAGCCCCAAGCTCCGGGAATCTGGAAACACCATATATTTT.

J is TRBJ2-4 and V is TRBV5-1; TRBD2 matches at 9 bases. CDR1 and CDR2 (germline): SGHRS, YFSETQ. The CDR3 length is 15 residues. Germline trimming cut 4 bases from V and 7 bases from J; bases unmatched to any gene: 9. The CDR3 DNA follows: TGCGCCAGCAGCCCGGGACTAGCAACAAGTAACATTCAGTACTTC. Its translation is CASSPGLATSNIQYF.

The J gene is TRBJ2-2, the V gene TRBV28; 7 nucleotides match TRBD2. J gave up 4 bases and V 4 bases, and 6 bases lay outside the gene matches. This CDR3 has 15 amino acids. Germline CDR1 is MDHEN and CDR2 is SYDVKM. The CDR3 DNA reads as TGTGCCAGCAGTTCTACTAGCGAGACCACCGGGGAGCTGTTTTTT. It specifies CASSSTSETTGELFF.

V usage is TRBV11-2 and J usage is TRBJ2-1; possible D gene TRBD2, 6 bases. Germline values: CDR1 SGHAT, CDR2 FQNNGV. V was shortened by 4 bases and J by 5 bases, with 21 bases between the two germline ends. The length of the CDR3 is 17 residues. The CDR3 DNA is TGTGCCAGCAGCTCGGGAGTGTGGAGGGCGAACAACAATGAGCAGTTCTTC. Amino acids: CASSSGVWRANNNEQFF. The variable domain in full, completed from reference TRBV11-2 and TRBJ2-1, reads EAGVAQSPRYKIIEKRQSVAFWCNPISGHATLYWYQQILGQGPKLLIQFQNNGVVDDSQLPKDRFSAERLKGVDSTLKIQPAKLEDSAVYLCASSSGVWRANNNEQFFGPGTRLTVL.

J is TRBJ2-5 and V is TRBV3-1 (or the pseudogene TRBV3-2); D is uncertain. V dropped 3 bases and J dropped 7 bases, with 9 bases sitting between them. CDR3 length equals 12 residues. Germline V gene data show CDR1 as LGHDT and CDR2 as YNNKEL (reference sequence). CDR3: CASSHERVTQYF. CDR3 DNA: TGTGCCAGCAGCCACGAGCGCGTGACCCAGTACTTC.

This chain uses TRBV18 with TRBJ2-1, with 11 bases aligning to TRBD2. CDR3 size: 16 residues. Trimming at V came to 2 bases and at J to 6 bases, leaving 6 bases not matched to a gene. CDR1 is KGHSH, CDR2 LQKENI, per germline. CDR3 DNA: TGTGCCAGCTCACCAACTAGCGGGAGTTCAGGCAATGAGCAGTTCTTC. Amino acids: CASSPTSGSSGNEQFF.

The rearrangement joins TRBV5-6 to TRBJ2-7, with D tentatively TRBD1 (5 bases). Germline lookup yields CDR1 SGHDT and CDR2 YYEEEE. Between the trimmed V and J ends, which lost 6 bases and 1 base, there was a span of 17 bases. This CDR3 has 15 residues. The CDR3 nucleotides read TGTGCCAGCAACACACAGGTAACCGGATCCTACGAGCAGTACTTC. It is translated as CASNTQVTGSYEQYF.

V is TRBV4-1 and J is TRBJ2-7; the match to TRBD1 covers 7 bases. CDR3 size: 18 residues. The V gene end was trimmed by 3 bases and the J gene end by 0 bases; junction bases not matched to a gene: 14. Germline-derived CDR1 and CDR2 are MGHRA and YSYEKL. CDR3 nucleotide sequence: TGCGCCAGCAGCCATCCAACTAGGGGCAGGGGGAGCTCCTACGAGCAGTACTTC. It specifies CASSHPTRGRGSSYEQYF.

The chain recombines TRBV7-2 with TRBJ1-1; D is ambiguous. Germline values: CDR1 SGHTA, CDR2 FQGNSA. This CDR3 is built from 15 residues. Trimming cost V 5 bases and J 4 bases, with 17 bases left between them. CDR3 protein: CASSRTRGRSTEAFF. The CDR3 DNA sequence: TGTGCCAGCAGCCGGACTCGCGGCAGGAGCACTGAAGCTTTCTTT.

This chain links TRBV10-3 with TRBJ2-2, with 11 bases lining up with TRBD2. CDR3 length equals 18 residues. With 3 bases clipped from V and 1 base from J, the junction kept 7 bases outside the gene matches. Germline V gives CDR1 ENHRY, CDR2 SYGVKD. CDR3 in amino acids: CAISDPDTSGGNTGELFF. DNA for the CDR3: TGTGCCATCAGTGACCCCGATACTAGCGGGGGGAACACCGGGGAGCTGTTTTTT.

The table lists this clone with a few counts. The V and J genes are TRBV30 and TRBJ2-7, with D perhaps TRBD2 (6 bases). The V gene lost 1 base and the J gene lost 5 bases, with 9 bases spanning the gap. The germline V gene encodes CDR1 GTSNPN and CDR2 SVGIG (reference sequence). CDR3 length: 12 residues. CDR3 in DNA: TGTGCCTGGAGTGCGCGGGGCCACGAGCAGTACTTC. Translated, it gives CAWSARGHEQYF. Together with reference TRBV30 and TRBJ2-7, the CDR3 gives the full variable domain: SQTIHQWPATLVQPVGSPLSLECTVEGTSNPNLYWYRQAAGRGLQLLFYSVGIGQISSEVPQNLSASRPQDRQFILSSKKLLLSDSGFYLCAWSARGHEQYFGPGTRLTVT.

The rearrangement uses TRBV28 and TRBJ2-7; 7 bases are shared with TRBD1. CDR3 length: 12 amino acids. Germline lookup yields CDR1 MDHEN and CDR2 SYDVKM. The junction had 5 bases not matched to a gene; V was cut back by 6 bases and J by 6 bases. The CDR3 spells CASRETGTEQYF. The CDR3, as DNA: TGTGCCAGCAGGGAGACAGGGACCGAGCAGTACTTC. The entire variable domain, with the rest obtained from reference TRBV28 and TRBJ2-7, is as follows: DVKVTQSSRYLVKRTGEKVFLECVQDMDHENMFWYRQDPGLGLRLIYFSYDVKMKEKGDIPEGYSVSREKKERFSLILESASTNQTSMYLCASRETGTEQYFGPGTRLTVT.